The 29 T cell receptor beta chains below all came from one sample that was sequenced in a study of OX40 agonist ivuxolimab in advanced cancers. Some clones are missing from TCRdb's copy, which holds only in-frame ones; the method was immunoSEQ multiplex PCR. The sample consists of fewer than 100,000 clones, around 83% of them appearing once. The sample here was CD4+ or CD8+ T cells sorted from blood, taken in a trial of the OX40 agonist ivuxolimab. The receptors stem from an adult with an advanced solid tumor such as melanoma, head and neck, liver or kidney cancer.

V gene TRBV28 combines with J gene TRBJ1-2, with D hard to call. CDR3 length: 14 amino acids. Germline values: CDR1 MDHEN, CDR2 SYDVKM. V was cut by 6 bases and J by 4 bases, with 15 bases left in between. This chain's CDR3 is CASSSGPLPYGYTF. The CDR3 nucleotides are TGTGCCAGCAGCTCAGGACCTCTACCCTATGGCTACACCTTC.

This clone has only a few counts. V and J are TRBV27 and TRBJ1-1; 8 positions agree with TRBD1. Germline values: CDR1 MNHEY, CDR2 SMNVEV (reference sequence). The CDR3 is made up of 12 amino acids. The ends lost 6 bases at V and 3 bases at J; junction bases unmatched: 0. CDR3 amino acids: CASRTGDTEAFF. DNA for the CDR3: TGTGCCAGCAGGACAGGGGACACTGAAGCTTTCTTT.

This rearrangement joins TRBV29-1 to TRBJ2-7; 11 nucleotides align to TRBD2. The V gene's germline CDR1 is SQVTM and CDR2 ANQGSEA. The CDR3 totals 14 residues. Losses at the gene ends were 4 bases for V and 6 bases for J; bases not matched to a gene: 8. The CDR3 region has the DNA TGCAGCGTTGTTGGTGTAGCGGGAGGGGCCGAGCAGTACTTC. This translates into CSVVGVAGGAEQYF.

The chain employs TRBV6-5 and TRBJ1-2; 7 nucleotides agree with TRBD1. Germline V gene data show CDR1 as MNHEY and CDR2 as SVGAGI. This CDR3 is built from 14 residues. J lost 3 bases, V lost 2 bases, and 3 bases had no gene match. The CDR3 sequence is CASSYRQGYYGYTF. The CDR3 region has the DNA TGTGCCAGCAGTTACCGACAGGGATACTATGGCTACACCTTC.

The chain has TRBV18 and TRBJ2-3; weak D call: TRBD1 (6 bases). Germline V gene sequence: CDR1 KGHSH, CDR2 LQKENI. The CDR3 sequence is 17 residues long. V dropped 2 bases and J dropped 0 bases, with 15 bases sitting between them. The CDR3 DNA follows: TGTGCCAGCTCACCAACAACCGGGACACTTAGCACAGATACGCAGTATTTT. It is translated as CASSPTTGTLSTDTQYF.

The chain couples TRBV28 to TRBJ2-5; 7 positions match TRBD2. CDR1 is MDHEN, CDR2 SYDVKM, per germline. V dropped 6 bases and J dropped 4; count of bases not matched to a gene: 8. CDR3 length: 14 amino acids. The CDR3 DNA follows: TGTGCCAGCAGGCCGGGAGGTAAAGGAGAGACCCAGTACTTC. Amino acid sequence: CASRPGGKGETQYF.

The chain joins TRBV27 to TRBJ2-3; 7 nucleotides line up with TRBD2. CDR3 size: 16 residues. CDR1 and CDR2 (germline): MNHEY, SMNVEV (reference sequence). V lost 5 bases and J lost 4; bases outside the gene matches: 12. The chain's CDR3 is CASSKRRGVAADTQYF. CDR3 in DNA: TGTGCCAGCAGTAAACGACGGGGGGTTGCCGCAGATACGCAGTATTTT.

The gene calls are TRBV5-6 and TRBJ1-6, with a weak D call TRBD1 (5 bases). V lost 6 bases, J lost 5 bases, and 27 bases lay in between. The CDR3 sequence is 19 residues long. Germline V gives CDR1 SGHDT, CDR2 YYEEEE. The CDR3 protein is CASTSTFLRGGSDNSPLHF. In DNA, the CDR3 is TGTGCCAGCACCTCTACTTTCTTACGGGGCGGATCAGATAATTCACCCCTCCACTTT. Full variable domain (rest looked up from reference TRBV5-6 and TRBJ1-6): DAGVTQSPTHLIKTRGQQVTLRCSPKSGHDTVSWYQQALGQGPQFIFQYYEEEERQRGNFPDRFSGHQFPNYSSELNVNALLLGDSALYLCASTSTFLRGGSDNSPLHFGNGTRLTVT.

This rearrangement joins TRBV5-1 to TRBJ2-5, with 14 bases aligning to TRBD2. Germline loops: CDR1 SGHRS, CDR2 YFSETQ. The junction had 2 bases not matched to a gene; V was cut back by 3 bases and J by 1 base. The CDR3 has 16 residues. CDR3 protein: CASSWGLAGVQETQYF. DNA for the CDR3: TGCGCCAGCAGCTGGGGACTAGCGGGGGTCCAAGAGACCCAGTACTTC.

This clone was found once. The chain combines TRBV10-1 with TRBJ1-5; perhaps TRBD1 as D (6 bases). The CDR3 loop spans 15 amino acids. Trimming pared 4 bases from V and 2 bases from J, leaving 12 bases between. Germline CDR1 reads WNHNN; CDR2 reads SYGVQD (reference sequence). The CDR3 coding sequence is TGCGCCAGCAGTGGGCAGGGGTGCGGCAATCAGCCCCAGCATTTT. It specifies CASSGQGCGNQPQHF.

The chain employs TRBV30 and TRBJ1-5; maybe TRBD1 (6 bases). V lost 5 bases, J lost 6 bases, and 17 bases lay in between. CDR1 is GTSNPN, CDR2 SVGIG, per germline (reference sequence). The CDR3 is 14 residues long. In DNA form, the CDR3 reads TGTGCCTGGTCAAGGACAGCGGGGGGTCAGCCCCAGCATTTT. Translation gives CAWSRTAGGQPQHF. Filled out from reference TRBV30 and TRBJ1-5, the complete variable domain reads SQTIHQWPATLVQPVGSPLSLECTVEGTSNPNLYWYRQAAGRGLQLLFYSVGIGQISSEVPQNLSASRPQDRQFILSSKKLLLSDSGFYLCAWSRTAGGQPQHFGDGTRLSIL.

The chain carries TRBV7-8 and TRBJ1-5, with D perhaps TRBD1 (5 bases). CDR1 and CDR2 (germline): SGHVS, FQNEAQ. The CDR3 is made up of 15 amino acids. V lost 5 bases, J lost 3 bases, and 14 bases lay in between. CDR3 DNA sequence: TGTGCCAGCAGCACCCTGGGGCAGAACAATCAGCCCCAGCATTTT. It translates to CASSTLGQNNQPQHF.

This sequence joins TRBV7-9 and TRBJ1-4, with TRBD1 matching 9 bases. Germline CDR1 reads SEHNR; CDR2 reads FQNEAQ (reference sequence). With V trimmed by 5 bases and J by 5 bases, 6 bases remained unmatched. The CDR3 covers 15 residues. CDR3 amino acids: CASSPRTGENEKLFF. The CDR3 bases are TGTGCCAGCAGCCCCCGGACAGGGGAGAATGAAAAACTGTTTTTT. Using reference TRBV7-9 and TRBJ1-4 for the parts outside the CDR3, the full variable domain is DTGVSQNPRHKITKRGQNVTFRCDPISEHNRLYWYRQTLGQGPEFLTYFQNEAQLEKSRLLSDRFSAERPKGSFSTLEIQRTEQGDSAMYLCASSPRTGENEKLFFGSGTQLSVL.

This clone occurred once. The chain carries TRBV28 and TRBJ2-3; D may be TRBD1 or TRBD2 (6 bases each). The CDR3 loop spans 14 amino acids. Germline CDR1 MDHEN, CDR2 SYDVKM. Trimming cost V 4 bases and J 6 bases, with 14 bases left between them. The CDR3 DNA follows: TGTGCCAGCAGTTCATCGGGGGCGATGGATACGCAGTATTTT. Protein sequence: CASSSSGAMDTQYF.

The V call is TRBV4-3, the J call TRBJ2-7; D gene unclear. This CDR3 is built from 16 residues. Deletions cut 0 bases from V and 6 bases from J, with 18 bases between. The germline V gene encodes CDR1 LGHNA and CDR2 YSLEER. The CDR3 nucleotides are TGCGCCAGCAGCCAAGAAAGGTCTTGGTTGACCTGCGAGCAGTACTTC. It translates to CASSQERSWLTCEQYF.

The CDR3 loop is CASSFTRNEQFF. CDR3 DNA: TGTGCCAGCAGCTTCACCCGTAATGAGCAGTTCTTC. The genes are TRBV11-1 and TRBJ2-1; D remains ambiguous. V dropped 3 bases and J dropped 7 bases, with 7 bases sitting between them. Germline-derived CDR1 and CDR2 are SGHAT and FQDESV (reference sequence). The CDR3 sequence is 12 residues long. Looking up the rest from reference TRBV11-1 and TRBJ2-1 gives the full variable domain: EAEVAQSPRYKITEKSQAVAFWCDPISGHATLYWYRQILGQGPELLVQFQDESVVDDSQLPKDRFSAERLKGVDSTLKIQPAELGDSAMYLCASSFTRNEQFFGPGTRLTVL.

This clone is a singleton in its sample. This sequence joins TRBV5-1 and TRBJ2-5; TRBD1 might be the D (6 bases). This CDR3 region has 15 residues. The germline V gene encodes CDR1 SGHRS and CDR2 YFSETQ. V gave up 4 bases and J gave up 4 bases, with 17 bases separating them. CDR3 protein: CASSPRSRGLETQYF. For the CDR3, the DNA is TGCGCCAGCAGCCCGCGGTCCAGGGGTCTAGAGACCCAGTACTTC.

The V call is TRBV10-3, the J call TRBJ2-1; either TRBD1 or TRBD2 may supply D (5 bases each). In germline, CDR1 is ENHRY, CDR2 SYGVKD. V lost 6 bases and J lost 8, with 14 bases in between. The CDR3 has 13 residues. The CDR3 spells CAISGTTSDEQFF. The CDR3 nucleotides are TGTGCCATCAGCGGGACCACCAGCGATGAGCAGTTCTTC.

In its sample, this clone was seen once. The chain joins TRBV20-1 to TRBJ2-1; D gene unclear. CDR1 is DFQATT and CDR2 is SNEGSKA in the germline V gene (reference sequence). Trimming removed 6 bases from V and 5 bases from J, with 5 bases in between. This CDR3 spans 10 amino acids. CDR3 in DNA: TGCAGTGCGGCGAACAATGAGCAGTTCTTC. The encoded protein is CSAANNEQFF.

The chain joins TRBV29-1 to TRBJ1-5; 8 bases match TRBD1. With V trimmed by 6 bases and J by 5 bases, 6 bases remained unmatched. The CDR3 length is 13 residues. Germline CDR1 is SQVTM and CDR2 is ANQGSEA. Here the CDR3 reads CSVSGGPDQPQHF. The CDR3 region has the DNA TGCAGCGTATCAGGGGGCCCAGATCAGCCCCAGCATTTT. Full variable domain (outside the CDR3, taken from reference TRBV29-1 and TRBJ1-5): SAVISQKPSRDICQRGTSLTIQCQVDSQVTMMFWYRQQPGQSLTLIATANQGSEATYESGFVIDKFPISRPNLTFSTLTVSNMSPEDSSIYLCSVSGGPDQPQHFGDGTRLSIL.

This clone is medium-sized (0.01 to 0.1%) by share. The chain is built from TRBV28 and TRBJ1-2; a weak D match, TRBD1 (5 bases). Germline loops: CDR1 MDHEN, CDR2 SYDVKM. The CDR3 is 13 residues long. V lost 3 bases and J 8 bases, leaving 13 bases between the germline ends. The CDR3 sequence: CASSFDSQRGYTF. For the CDR3, the DNA is TGTGCCAGCAGTTTTGACAGCCAGAGGGGCTACACCTTC.

This chain connects TRBV12-5 to TRBJ1-5; D is uncertain. The germline V and J ends were trimmed by 4 bases and 6 bases, with 4 bases remaining between them. This CDR3 has 11 amino acids. Looked up from germline, CDR1 is LGHNT and CDR2 is FRNRAP. CDR3 coding DNA: TGTGCTAGTGGTTCTGGTCAGCCCCAGCATTTT. Its protein product is CASGSGQPQHF.

To note about this clone: Its ends do not fully match the called genes, so a read error is possible. V and J are TRBV2 and TRBJ1-5; TRBD1 aligns across 8 bases. From germline, CDR1 is SNHLY and CDR2 FYNNEI. The CDR3 extends over 13 amino acids. CDR3 protein: CASSVGERDRPVF. DNA for the CDR3: TGTGCCAGCAGTGTCGGTGAGAGGGACAGGCCCGTTTTT.

The CDR3 sequence is CASSPPGTGGQETQYF. The DNA for the CDR3 is TGTGCCAGCAGTCCCCCGGGGACAGGGGGGCAAGAGACCCAGTACTTC. The chain links TRBV28 to TRBJ2-5; TRBD1 aligns across 11 bases. V dropped 5 bases and J dropped 2; count of bases not matched to a gene: 7. Germline CDR1 and CDR2: MDHEN and SYDVKM. There are 16 residues in the CDR3.

The chain recombines TRBV20-1 with TRBJ2-1; D unresolved. V lost 0 bases and J lost 5, with 2 bases in between. CDR1 and CDR2 (germline): DFQATT, SNEGSKA (reference sequence). This CDR3 spans 11 amino acids. The CDR3 region is CSARDNNEQFF. In DNA, the CDR3 is TGCAGTGCTAGAGATAACAATGAGCAGTTCTTC.

V usage is TRBV7-9 and J usage is TRBJ2-5; D perhaps matches TRBD1 (6 bases). The CDR3 is 13 amino acids. Germline V gives CDR1 SEHNR, CDR2 FQNEAQ (reference sequence). Trimming took 7 bases from V and 5 from J, leaving 14 bases between them. The CDR3 loop reads CASTQGIGETQYF. The DNA of the CDR3 is TGTGCCAGCACCCAGGGGATAGGGGAGACCCAGTACTTC.

The chain couples TRBV11-3 to TRBJ2-1; D call uncertain. The CDR3 has 14 residues. With 5 bases removed from V and 4 bases from J, the gap between germline ends came to 12 bases. The germline CDR1 and CDR2 sequences are SGHNT and YENEEA. The CDR3: CASSRGDEYNEQFF. CDR3 DNA sequence: TGTGCCAGCAGCAGAGGAGATGAATACAATGAGCAGTTCTTC.

This rearrangement joins TRBV6-6 to TRBJ2-7, with TRBD2 identical over 10 bases. Germline CDR1 reads MNHNY; CDR2 reads SVGAGI (reference sequence). V lost 6 bases to trimming and J lost 2 bases; unmatched junction nucleotides: 7. The CDR3 spans 15 residues. CDR3 nucleotides: TGTGCCAGCAGGGAAGTAGCGGGAGGCGCCTACGAGCAGTACTTC. It yields the protein CASREVAGGAYEQYF.

As regards this clone: The same CDR3 is also encoded by other DNA sequences in this sample. The V call is TRBV30, the J call TRBJ1-4; tentative D call: TRBD1 (5 bases). The V end was cut by 3 bases, the J end by 3 bases, with 11 bases between. CDR1 and CDR2 (germline): GTSNPN, SVGIG (reference sequence). CDR3 length: 14 residues. CDR3 amino acids: CAWSKGRANEKLFF. The CDR3 DNA follows: TGTGCCTGGAGCAAGGGACGGGCTAATGAAAAACTGTTTTTT.